This T cell receptor beta chain came from a study of type 1 and type 2 diabetes patients. Study observations and caveats: Unmatched age and gender across groups might bias interpretation. Some expanded clones seen only in T1D might occur in additional T2D or control samples.

With respect to this clonotype: Its antigen is still unknown.

Amplification started from genomic DNA. Multiplex PCR with 30 forward and 13 reverse primers amplified the TCR beta CDR3. TCRdb re-derived calls from the multiplex PCR reads in MiXCR, one entry per CDR3 protein. The data contain fewer than 300,000 distinct CDR3 sequences, around 47% of them singletons. There are 14 residues in the CDR3. Germline CDR1 SGHKS, CDR2 YYEKEE (reference sequence). Trimming took 5 bases from V and 3 from J, leaving 14 bases between them. The clonotype was recovered from a young man with type 2 diabetes. Source material: peripheral blood mononuclear cells (PBMCs). The chain uses TRBV5-5 and TRBJ2-5; D is perhaps TRBD1 or TRBD2 (5 bases each). CDR3 coding DNA: TGTGCCAGCAGTCCGGGGCAGGGTGAAGAGACCCAGTACTTC. Translating gives CASSPGQGEETQYF.